The 31 T cell receptor beta chains reported below all come from one sample, sequenced in a study of identical twins. From the 5' RACE reads, TCRdb called clonotypes with MiXCR, one entry per CDR3 protein. The sample yields hundreds of thousands of distinct CDR3 sequences, 12% seen once. Another study also made use of these data, one on yellow fever vaccine responses in identical twins.

The sequenced material came from CD8+ T cells sorted from blood. These receptor sequences come from a woman between 18 and 30 years old in good health.

The sample holds a few counts of this clonotype. The gene calls are TRBV6-2 or TRBV6-3 and TRBJ2-1, with D uncertain. Trimming removed 0 bases from V and 10 bases from J, with 10 bases in between. CDR3 length: 13 amino acids. Germline V gene data show CDR1 as MNHEY and CDR2 as SVGEGT. CDR3 region: CASSYSKTTEQFF. For the CDR3, the DNA is TGTGCCAGCAGTTACTCGAAAACTACCGAGCAGTTCTTC.

V gene TRBV5-1 combines with J gene TRBJ2-3, with 14 positions matching TRBD2. The CDR3 covers 16 residues. The germline V gene encodes CDR1 SGHRS and CDR2 YFSETQ. Losses at the gene ends were 4 bases for V and 3 bases for J; bases not matched to a gene: 4. The CDR3 nucleotides are TGCGCCAGCAGCGGCGGGACTAGCGGGAGTACAGATACGCAGTATTTT. This sequence encodes CASSGGTSGSTDTQYF.

The V call is TRBV5-1, the J call TRBJ1-6; D may be TRBD1 (5 bases). CDR3 length: 14 amino acids. Germline V gene lookup returns CDR1 SGHRS and CDR2 YFSETQ. V lost 0 bases and J 7 bases, leaving 8 bases between the germline ends. CDR3 sequence (DNA): TGCGCCAGCAGCTTGGAACAGGAGAATTCACCCCTCCACTTT. Translating it yields CASSLEQENSPLHF. Variable domain in full (rest from reference TRBV5-1 and TRBJ1-6): KAGVTQTPRYLIKTRGQQVTLSCSPISGHRSVSWYQQTPGQGLQFLFEYFSETQRNKGNFPGRFSGRQFSNSRSEMNVSTLELGDSALYLCASSLEQENSPLHFGNGTRLTVT.

The chain employs TRBV7-6 and TRBJ2-7; D perhaps matches TRBD2 (6 bases). The germline CDR1 and CDR2 sequences are SGHVS and FNYEAQ. The ends were cut back, 0 bases at V and 5 bases at J, with 11 bases in the middle. This CDR3 comprises 14 residues. The CDR3 sequence: CASSLAGGTDEQYF. In DNA form, the CDR3 reads TGTGCCAGCAGCTTAGCGGGGGGTACGGACGAGCAGTACTTC.

This sequence joins TRBV14 and TRBJ2-1, with 10 bases fitting TRBD2. The germline V gene has CDR1 SGHDN and CDR2 FVKESK. CDR3 length: 18 residues. J lost 1 base, V lost 4 bases, and 10 bases had no gene match. The CDR3 sequence: CASSRQRGGRLSYNEQFF. The CDR3 nucleotides are TGTGCCAGCAGCCGGCAGCGGGGGGGCCGGTTGTCCTACAATGAGCAGTTCTTC.

This clonotype was found a few times. The V gene is TRBV2, the J gene TRBJ2-7; possibly TRBD1 for D (8 bases). Trimming left V 2 bases short and J 4 bases short, with 12 bases between. This CDR3 comprises 14 residues. CDR1 is SNHLY, CDR2 FYNNEI, per germline. The CDR3 here is CASSENRGGYEQYV. DNA for the CDR3: TGTGCCAGCAGTGAAAACAGGGGGGGGTACGAGCAGTACGTC.

This rearrangement joins TRBV5-4 to TRBJ1-1, with 7 bases fitting TRBD1. The CDR3 has 13 amino acids. CDR1 and CDR2 from the germline V gene are SGHNT and YYREEE (reference sequence). The ends lost 0 bases at V and 8 bases at J; junction bases unmatched: 4. CDR3 region: CASSLGDSREAFF. CDR3 coding DNA: TGTGCCAGCAGCTTGGGGGACAGTAGAGAAGCTTTCTTT. The full variable domain, its missing parts supplied by reference TRBV5-4 and TRBJ1-1, is ETGVTQSPTHLIKTRGQQVTLRCSSQSGHNTVSWYQQALGQGPQFIFQYYREEENGRGNFPPRFSGLQFPNYSSELNVNALELDDSALYLCASSLGDSREAFFGQGTRLTVV.

The chain links TRBV2 to TRBJ1-2; possible D gene TRBD1, 5 bases. The CDR3 is 16 residues long. Germline V gene lookup returns CDR1 SNHLY and CDR2 FYNNEI. Trimming shortened V by 7 bases and J by 0 bases, and 18 bases separated the two germline ends. CDR3 amino acids: CASTPGGYQANYGYTF. DNA of the CDR3: TGTGCCAGCACCCCGGGGGGATACCAAGCTAACTATGGCTACACCTTC.

This clonotype has just a few counts. J is TRBJ2-1 and V is TRBV2; D uncertain. The germline gives CDR1 SNHLY, CDR2 FYNNEI. V was trimmed by 6 bases and J by 6 bases, leaving 12 bases between them. The length of the CDR3 is 13 residues. The CDR3 DNA is TGTGCCAGCAGCGAAAACCTGGTCAATGAGCAGTTCTTC. It yields the protein CASSENLVNEQFF.

The chain employs TRBV6-5 and TRBJ2-1; a possible D gene is TRBD2 (5 bases). The CDR3 covers 14 residues. The V end lost 2 bases, the J end lost 2 bases, and 7 bases lay between the germline ends. Germline V gene lookup returns CDR1 MNHEY and CDR2 SVGAGI. In DNA form, the CDR3 reads TGTGCCAGCAGTTACCCCGGGGCCTACAATGAGCAGTTCTTC. As protein: CASSYPGAYNEQFF.

This clonotype occurred a few times. This CDR3 fails to terminate in the conserved phenylalanine or tryptophan, so it likely reflects a read error. Because the CDR3's place on the DNA is in doubt, the DNA is left out and the CDR3 is given as listed by TCRdb. V usage is TRBV7-9 and J usage is TRBJ1-1; TRBD1, the D gene given by the table, was not confirmed from the DNA. From germline, CDR1 is SEHNR and CDR2 FQNEAQ (reference sequence). With termini counted, the CDR3 has 11 amino acids. The chain's CDR3 is CASSAGVIVVV.

This clonotype appeared a few times. CDR3 sequence: CATSDSIYRGQNADTQYF. The DNA of the CDR3 is TGTGCCACCAGTGACTCAATATACAGGGGGCAGAACGCAGATACGCAGTATTTT. The chain couples TRBV24-1 to TRBJ2-3, with TRBD1 identical over 9 bases. Per the germline V gene, CDR1 is KGHDR and CDR2 is SFDVKD. This CDR3 is built from 18 residues. Germline trimming cut 4 bases from V and 4 bases from J; bases unmatched to any gene: 14.

This clonotype was picked up a small number of times. The chain joins TRBV9 to TRBJ2-2; the D gene could be TRBD1 or TRBD2 (5 bases each). Trimming shortened V by 1 base and J by 2 bases, and 12 bases separated the two germline ends. Germline V lookup: CDR1 SGDLS, CDR2 YYNGEE. The CDR3 sequence is 16 residues long. CDR3 amino acids: CASSVTRQRNTGELFF. CDR3 DNA sequence: TGTGCCAGCAGCGTAACTAGACAGCGAAACACCGGGGAGCTGTTTTTT.

The table lists this clonotype with a few counts. V gene TRBV20-1 combines with J gene TRBJ2-1; unclear D gene. The germline CDR1 and CDR2 sequences are DFQATT and SNEGSKA (reference sequence). This CDR3 is built from 13 residues. V lost 6 bases to trimming and J lost 5 bases, with 14 bases between them. CDR3 region: CSADNSANNEQFF. The CDR3 DNA sequence: TGCAGTGCCGACAACTCGGCGAACAATGAGCAGTTCTTC.

This chain joins TRBV7-9 and TRBJ2-5; 10 bases line up with TRBD2. V dropped 5 bases and J dropped 2; count of bases not matched to a gene: 11. This CDR3 comprises 17 residues. CDR1 is SEHNR and CDR2 is FQNEAQ in the germline V gene (reference sequence). CDR3 protein: CASSQPAGTSEQETQYF. The DNA for the CDR3 is TGTGCCAGCAGCCAACCCGCCGGGACTAGCGAACAAGAGACCCAGTACTTC.

V and J are TRBV18 and TRBJ2-2, with TRBD2 identical over 12 bases. CDR1 KGHSH and CDR2 LQKENI come from the germline V gene. CDR3 length equals 20 residues. V dropped 3 bases and J dropped 3; count of bases not matched to a gene: 14. The CDR3 coding sequence is TGTGCCAGCTCACCCTTCGGACTAGCGGGAATGGTCCCCTACACCGGGGAGCTGTTTTTT. Its translation is CASSPFGLAGMVPYTGELFF.

The genes are TRBV29-1 and TRBJ2-7, with a tentative D call TRBD2 (6 bases). The length of the CDR3 is 13 residues. Trimming left V 4 bases short and J 0 bases short, with 10 bases between. Germline V gives CDR1 SQVTM, CDR2 ANQGSEA. The CDR3 DNA is TGCAGCGTTGTCGGGGAGGACTCCTACGAGCAGTACGTC. This gives the protein CSVVGEDSYEQYV.

This clonotype was observed a handful of times. This chain joins TRBV5-6 and TRBJ1-1; D gene ambiguous. Germline V gene lookup returns CDR1 SGHDT and CDR2 YYEEEE. Between the trimmed V and J ends, which lost 2 bases and 0 bases, there was a span of 5 bases. This CDR3 contains 13 residues. CDR3 sequence (DNA): TGTGCCAGCAGCTTTGAGTTGAACACTGAAGCTTTCTTT. Residues: CASSFELNTEAFF.

The table lists this clonotype with many counts. The V call is TRBV20-1, the J call TRBJ2-1; TRBD2 matches at 8 bases. The CDR3 covers 16 residues. The germline CDR1 and CDR2 sequences are DFQATT and SNEGSKA (reference sequence). V dropped 3 bases and J dropped 4; count of bases not matched to a gene: 11. CDR3 in amino acids: CSARSLAGGVYNEQFF. The CDR3 DNA reads TGCAGTGCTAGGAGCCTCGCCGGGGGGGTATACAATGAGCAGTTCTTC.

V usage is TRBV28 and J usage is TRBJ2-1, with 7 bases fitting TRBD1. Germline assignment: CDR1 MDHEN and CDR2 SYDVKM. CDR3 length: 15 residues. Trimming at V came to 6 bases and at J to 8 bases, leaving 13 bases not matched to a gene. This chain's CDR3 is CASSPRQGFVDEQFF. The CDR3 DNA follows: TGTGCCAGCAGCCCAAGACAGGGCTTCGTCGATGAGCAGTTCTTC. The complete variable domain, with remaining parts taken from reference TRBV28 and TRBJ2-1, reads DVKVTQSSRYLVKRTGEKVFLECVQDMDHENMFWYRQDPGLGLRLIYFSYDVKMKEKGDIPEGYSVSREKKERFSLILESASTNQTSMYLCASSPRQGFVDEQFFGPGTRLTVL.

This clonotype was counted many times. V gene TRBV28 combines with J gene TRBJ2-1; no clear D. CDR1 MDHEN and CDR2 SYDVKM come from the germline V gene. Trimming removed 3 bases from V and 5 bases from J, with 11 bases in between. This CDR3 region has 14 residues. This chain's CDR3 is CASSLRSADNEQFF. Written as DNA, the CDR3 is TGTGCCAGCAGTTTGCGGTCAGCCGACAATGAGCAGTTCTTC.

This clonotype has a count of ten or more. The rearrangement uses TRBV24-1 and TRBJ2-5; D possibly matches TRBD1 or TRBD2 (5 bases each). The CDR3 runs to 14 residues. Germline V lookup: CDR1 KGHDR, CDR2 SFDVKD. Trimming cost V 1 base and J 5 bases, with 10 bases left between them. This chain's CDR3 is CATSDLSGTETQYF. The CDR3 DNA sequence: TGTGCCACCAGTGATTTATCAGGGACGGAGACCCAGTACTTC.

This clonotype turned up a few times. The chain recombines TRBV6-5 with TRBJ2-2; D assignment may be TRBD1 or TRBD2 (6 bases each). The V end lost 5 bases, the J end lost 8 bases, and 12 bases lay between the germline ends. The CDR3 extends over 13 amino acids. Germline V gives CDR1 MNHEY, CDR2 SVGAGI. The CDR3 nucleotides are TGTGCCAGCAGTAACAGGGAGGCTGGGGAGCTGTTTTTT. The encoded protein is CASSNREAGELFF.

The rearrangement links TRBV4-1 to TRBJ2-7, with 9 bases lining up with TRBD1. The CDR3 is 16 residues long. Germline CDR1 MGHRA, CDR2 YSYEKL. The V gene end was trimmed by 4 bases and the J gene end by 4 bases; junction bases not matched to a gene: 11. DNA for the CDR3: TGCGCCAGCAGCCGAGACTACGGGACAGGGATGTACGAGCAGTACGTC. Its translation is CASSRDYGTGMYEQYV.

This chain uses TRBV28 with TRBJ2-7, with D possibly TRBD1 on 6 matching bases. Germline lookup yields CDR1 MDHEN and CDR2 SYDVKM. V was cut by 4 bases and J by 2 bases, with 12 bases left in between. This CDR3 has 14 amino acids. CDR3 nucleotides: TGTGCCAGCAGTTCGCCTCGGGACACCTACGAGCAGTACGTC. Amino acid sequence: CASSSPRDTYEQYV.

The chain couples TRBV2 to TRBJ1-1; 8 nucleotides match TRBD1. CDR1 SNHLY and CDR2 FYNNEI come from the germline V gene. V shed 3 bases, J shed 4 bases, and the junction held 7 bases outside the gene matches. The length of the CDR3 is 15 residues. DNA for the CDR3: TGTGCCAGCAGTGAGTCAGACAGGGGCTTCACTGAAGCTTTCTTT. This translates into CASSESDRGFTEAFF.

Only a few counts were recorded for this clonotype. The chain recombines TRBV5-6 with TRBJ1-1, with D tentatively TRBD1 (6 bases). CDR1 SGHDT and CDR2 YYEEEE come from the germline V gene. V lost 3 bases, J lost 1 base, and 10 bases lay in between. The CDR3 covers 14 residues. CDR3 in DNA: TGTGCCAGCAGCTGGGGACAAACGAACACTGAAGCTTTCTTT. It specifies CASSWGQTNTEAFF.

CDR3 DNA: TGTGCCAGCAGCTTGGTAGCGGCATGGGACAGGGGGTTGTACACTGAAGCTTTCTTT. Translating it yields CASSLVAAWDRGLYTEAFF. J is TRBJ1-1 and V is TRBV5-4; 11 nucleotides align to TRBD1. Trimming removed 0 bases from V and 3 bases from J; junction bases left unmatched: 13. This CDR3 comprises 19 residues. CDR1 and CDR2 (germline): SGHNT, YYREEE (reference sequence).

The chain carries TRBV5-1 and TRBJ2-7, with D possibly being TRBD2 (7 bases). The CDR3 contains 15 residues. Germline V gene sequence: CDR1 SGHRS, CDR2 YFSETQ. The V and J ends lost 3 bases and 3 bases respectively, with 16 bases between them. This CDR3 is CASSWGPAGDYEQYF. DNA for the CDR3: TGCGCCAGCAGCTGGGGGCCCGCGGGGGACTACGAGCAGTACTTC.

This chain uses TRBV6-1 with TRBJ1-6; possibly TRBD1 for D (6 bases). Germline values: CDR1 MNHNS, CDR2 SASEGT. The CDR3 is 14 amino acids. V was trimmed by 6 bases and J by 5 bases, leaving 11 bases between them. The CDR3 DNA is TGTGCCAGCAGGTCGGGACAAAATAATTCACCCCTCCACTTT. This encodes CASRSGQNNSPLHF.

This clonotype was detected ten times or more. The chain employs TRBV12-3 or TRBV12-4 and TRBJ1-4; tentatively, D is TRBD1 (5 bases). This CDR3 has 11 residues. Trimming removed 5 bases at V and 11 bases at J, with 9 bases between. CDR3 sequence (DNA): TGTGCCAGCAGTCCCGGGGCTAAACTGTTTTTT. Amino acids: CASSPGAKLFF.